Listed here are 2 T cell receptor beta chains from one sample, sequenced in a study of T cell responses to AZD1222 COVID-19 vaccine. Clones were sequenced by immunoSEQ multiplex PCR, and TCRdb holds only the in-frame ones, with some missing. The sample consists of 100,000 to 120,000 clones, around nine tenths of them appearing once. The material sequenced was peripheral blood, taken on day 0 of AZD1222 vaccination. These receptors were taken from an adult in good health.

The chain links TRBV11-2 to TRBJ1-4, with 7 positions matching TRBD1. This CDR3 is built from 14 residues. Germline-derived CDR1 and CDR2 are SGHAT and FQNNGV. Germline trimming cut 5 bases from V and 4 bases from J; bases unmatched to any gene: 4. The CDR3 protein is CASSSGTDNEKLFF. CDR3 bases: TGTGCCAGCAGCAGCGGGACAGATAATGAAAAACTGTTTTTT.

The CDR3 sequence is CAWSVIGRSSYEQYF. CDR3 nucleotide sequence: TGTGCCTGGAGTGTAATTGGGCGGTCCTCCTACGAGCAGTACTTC. The chain employs TRBV30 and TRBJ2-7; unclear D gene. This CDR3 is built from 15 residues. V was shortened by 0 bases and J by 0 bases, with 12 bases between the two germline ends. The germline gives CDR1 GTSNPN, CDR2 SVGIG (reference sequence).